This T cell receptor beta chain came from a study of cytomegalovirus exposure and HLA in healthy donors. Study context: It was reported in a later analysis that the 90 to 150 validation repertoires used the same platform as the roughly 670 first-cohort repertoires.

Here immunoSEQ multiplex PCR was the method, and the copy in TCRdb shows in-frame clones only, minus some. Here the sample spans 250,000 to 350,000 clones, approximately 90% being singletons. Trimming took 9 bases from V and 10 from J; bases not matched to a gene: 9. Germline V gene lookup returns CDR1 MNHEY and CDR2 SVGAGI. This CDR3 contains 13 residues. The study, taken as a whole, reports: A subsequent analysis found that TCR clusters from the first cohort also tended to co-occur in the 90 to 150 validation repertoires, with 90% to 95% of cluster scores above 0. Reported performance of the classifier showed diagnosis of cytomegalovirus status with high specificity and sensitivity.

The donors were members of the validation cohort comprising approximately 110 subjects, separate from the roughly 730-subject first cohort. As regards this clone: What it recognizes is unknown.

Sequencing input: PBMCs. This receptor was taken from a woman aged 25 to 45 in good health and CMV-seropositive. The V call is TRBV6-5, the J call TRBJ2-7; TRBD2 agrees at 13 bases. The chain's CDR3 is CASTGTSGNEQYF. CDR3 bases: TGTGCCAGTACCGGGACTAGCGGGAATGAACAGTACTTC.